The clone carrying this T cell receptor (beta chain) is a singleton in its sample. CDR1 is SGHDT and CDR2 is YYEEEE in the germline V gene. The germline V and J ends were trimmed by 4 bases and 1 base, with 11 bases remaining between them. There are 14 residues in the CDR3. The repertoire was sequenced with immunoSEQ multiplex PCR; TCRdb's copy has only in-frame clones and lacks some. The sample yields 120,000 to 150,000 clones, approximately 90% seen once. The entry originates in a study of T cell responses to AZD1222 COVID-19 vaccine. This chain uses TRBV5-6 with TRBJ1-1; D is uncertain. This specimen was peripheral blood, taken on day 0 of AZD1222 vaccination. The sequence was collected from an adult in good health. The CDR3 is CASSPPRRNTEAFF. CDR3 coding DNA: TGTGCCAGCAGCCCACCCCGAAGGAACACTGAAGCTTTCTTT.